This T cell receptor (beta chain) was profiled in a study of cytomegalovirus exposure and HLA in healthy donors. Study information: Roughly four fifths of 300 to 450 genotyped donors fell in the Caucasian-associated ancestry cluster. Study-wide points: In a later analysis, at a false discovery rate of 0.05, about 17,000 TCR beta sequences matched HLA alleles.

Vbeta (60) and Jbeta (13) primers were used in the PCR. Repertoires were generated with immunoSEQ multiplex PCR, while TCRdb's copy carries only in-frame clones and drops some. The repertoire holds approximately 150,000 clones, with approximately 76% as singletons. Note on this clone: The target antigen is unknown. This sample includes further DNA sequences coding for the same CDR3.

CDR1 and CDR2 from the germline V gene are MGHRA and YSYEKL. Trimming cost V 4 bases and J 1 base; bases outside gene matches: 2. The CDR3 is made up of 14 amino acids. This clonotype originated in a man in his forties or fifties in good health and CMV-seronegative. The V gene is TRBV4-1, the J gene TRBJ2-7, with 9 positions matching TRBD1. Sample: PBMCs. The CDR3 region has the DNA TGCGCCAGCAGCCCGGGACAGGGATCCTACGAGCAGTACTTC. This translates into CASSPGQGSYEQYF.